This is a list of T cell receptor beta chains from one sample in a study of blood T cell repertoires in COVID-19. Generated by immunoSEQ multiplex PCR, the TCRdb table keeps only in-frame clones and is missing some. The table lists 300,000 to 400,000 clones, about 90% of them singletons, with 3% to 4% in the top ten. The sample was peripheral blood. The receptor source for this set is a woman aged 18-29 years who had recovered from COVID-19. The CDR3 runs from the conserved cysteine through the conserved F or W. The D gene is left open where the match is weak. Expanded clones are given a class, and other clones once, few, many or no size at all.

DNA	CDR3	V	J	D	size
TGTGCCAGCAGTGGTACAGGGGGTAGGAATCAGCCCCAGCATTTT	CASSGTGGRNQPQHF	TRBV27	TRBJ1-5	TRBD1	.
TGTGCCAGTAGTATAGCAGCGGGAGGGTTAAATGAGCAGTTCTTC	CASSIAAGGLNEQFF	TRBV19	TRBJ2-1	TRBD2	.
TGTGCCAGCAGCTCTCAGGGTATGCATGAGCAGTTCTTC	CASSSQGMHEQFF	TRBV7-9	TRBJ2-1	.	.
TGTGCCAGCAGTCAATACAATGAGCAGTTCTTC	CASSQYNEQFF	TRBV2	TRBJ2-1	.	.
TGTGCCATCAGCGCCGGTAGCACAGATACGCAGTATTTT	CAISAGSTDTQYF	TRBV10-3	TRBJ2-3	.	.
TGTGCCTGCCATAGTAGCGGGAGGGGTCGGGAGACCCAGTACTTC	CACHSSGRGRETQYF	TRBV30	TRBJ2-5	TRBD2	.
TGTGCCAGCAGCTACACGGGACTAGCGGGAGACCCAGATACGCAGTATTTT	CASSYTGLAGDPDTQYF	TRBV11-3	TRBJ2-3	TRBD2	.
TGTGCCAGCAGCTTAGAAGGTTTGCGGCTCCATGAGCAGTTCTTC	CASSLEGLRLHEQFF	TRBV7-9	TRBJ2-1	.	.
TGCGCCAGCAGCCTAGGACTAGCGGAAGACACAGATACGCAGTATTTT	CASSLGLAEDTDTQYF	TRBV5-1	TRBJ2-3	TRBD2	.
TGTGCCAGCAGCCCGGACAGGGGCTTGGGCTACACCTTC	CASSPDRGLGYTF	TRBV5-8	TRBJ1-2	TRBD1	.
TGTGCCACCAGCAGAGAAGGGACAGGGAACTATGGCTACACCTTC	CATSREGTGNYGYTF	TRBV15	TRBJ1-2	TRBD1	.
TGTGCCAGCAGTTTTCTACATAACACCGGGACAGGGGTCAGGGACACTGAAGCTTTCTTT	CASSFLHNTGTGVRDTEAFF	TRBV27	TRBJ1-1	TRBD1	.
TGTGCCAGCAGTGGCAGATCCTACAATGAGCAGTTCTTC	CASSGRSYNEQFF	TRBV27	TRBJ2-1	.	.
TGTGCCAGCAGCCTGCGTACCGGGACAGGTTATGGCTACACCTTC	CASSLRTGTGYGYTF	TRBV11-3	TRBJ1-2	TRBD1	.
TGTGCCAGCTCACCTGGAGTAGCGGGAGTGGGATCTGATACGCAGTATTTT	CASSPGVAGVGSDTQYF	TRBV18	TRBJ2-3	TRBD2	.
TGTGCCAGCAGCGTGGGAGGGACAGGCAATAATTCACCCCTCCACTTT	CASSVGGTGNNSPLHF	TRBV9	TRBJ1-6	TRBD1	.
TGCGCCAGCAGTGAGGGCTGGCAAGAGACCCAGTACTTC	CASSEGWQETQYF	TRBV10-2	TRBJ2-5	.	.
TGCGCCAGCAGCTTGGATGGTACAGCAGGAAACACCATATATTTT	CASSLDGTAGNTIYF	TRBV5-1	TRBJ1-3	.	.
TGTGCCAGCAGTGCCAACCAGGGGGTACATGACACTGAAGCTTTCTTT	CASSANQGVHDTEAFF	TRBV6-1	TRBJ1-1	TRBD1	.
TGTGCCAGCAGGCTCGACGGGACTAGCGGTCTCCTAGCCAAAAACATTCAGTACTTC	CASRLDGTSGLLAKNIQYF	TRBV27	TRBJ2-4	TRBD2	.
TGTGCCAGCAGCTTAGGTCAAAATCAGCCCCAGCATTTT	CASSLGQNQPQHF	TRBV7-9	TRBJ1-5	.	.
TGTGCCAGCAGCCGCCGGGACTTGAACACCGGGGAGCTGTTTTTT	CASSRRDLNTGELFF	TRBV6-5	TRBJ2-2	.	once
TGTGCCACCCGGGGAGGTAGCGGGAGGGTAAATGAGCAGTTCTTC	CATRGGSGRVNEQFF	TRBV2	TRBJ2-1	TRBD2	.
TGTGCCAGCAGAAAACCCGCCGGTCAAGTCGAAGAAAAACTGTTTTTT	CASRKPAGQVEEKLFF	TRBV6-6	TRBJ1-4	.	.
TGTGCCTGGAGGACAGCCGGAAACACCATATATTTT	CAWRTAGNTIYF	TRBV30	TRBJ1-3	.	.
TGTGCCAGCAGCCCGCAGACAGTGAACACTGAAGCTTTCTTT	CASSPQTVNTEAFF	TRBV9	TRBJ1-1	.	.
TGCGCCAGCAGCTTGTCTTACAGGGACGGTGGCTACACCTTC	CASSLSYRDGGYTF	TRBV5-1	TRBJ1-2	.	few
TGCAGTGCTAGTCTGCTTCGAGGCCCCCAGTACTTC	CSASLLRGPQYF	TRBV20-1	TRBJ2-5	.	.
TGTGCCAGCAGCCAAGATCCTCCTCGCGGGAGGGCAGGGGATACGCAGTATTTT	CASSQDPPRGRAGDTQYF	TRBV3-1/TRBV3-2	TRBJ2-3	TRBD2	.
TGCGCCAGCAGCCAAGTGGGACAGGGATACGGAAAACTGTTTTTT	CASSQVGQGYGKLFF	TRBV4-3	TRBJ1-4	TRBD1	.
TGCGCCAGCAGCTTGCCTAGCGGGACCTGGGACACCGGGGAGCTGTTTTTT	CASSLPSGTWDTGELFF	TRBV5-1	TRBJ2-2	TRBD2	.
TGTGCCAGCAGCTTAAAACAGGGCTCTGGAAACACCATATATTTT	CASSLKQGSGNTIYF	TRBV7-2	TRBJ1-3	.	.
TGTGCCAGCAGCGGCGAAGCGGGAGTCGCCGGGGAGCTGTTTTTT	CASSGEAGVAGELFF	TRBV3-1/TRBV3-2	TRBJ2-2	TRBD2	few
TGCAGCGGTGTAGCGGGAGGCGCAGATACGCAGTATTTT	CSGVAGGADTQYF	TRBV29-1	TRBJ2-3	TRBD2	.
TGTGCCAGCAGCGTAGGCGGGGGAGGGTCTGGAAACACCATATATTTT	CASSVGGGGSGNTIYF	TRBV9	TRBJ1-3	.	once
TGCAGCGTTGTGTACAGGGGGCTCGGTACGCAGTATTTT	CSVVYRGLGTQYF	TRBV29-1	TRBJ2-3	TRBD1	.
TGTGCCAGCAGCCCTCGGGACAGTAATCAGCCCCAGCATTTT	CASSPRDSNQPQHF	TRBV7-9	TRBJ1-5	TRBD1	.
TGCAGCGTTGAAGTCGGGACTAGCGGGAGCAATGAGCAGTTCTTC	CSVEVGTSGSNEQFF	TRBV29-1	TRBJ2-1	TRBD2	.
TGCGCCAGCAGCTTGGTGGCCAGGGGGGTTAGTCCCGCGGGTACGCAGTATTTT	CASSLVARGVSPAGTQYF	TRBV5-1	TRBJ2-3	.	.
TGCAGTGCTAGTCGGGGAAGGGCGTACCAAGAGACCCAGTACTTC	CSASRGRAYQETQYF	TRBV20-1	TRBJ2-5	.	.
TGTGCCAGCAGTTACTCCGGCAGGGGCGGCACTGAAGCTTTCTTT	CASSYSGRGGTEAFF	TRBV6-5	TRBJ1-1	.	.
TGCAGTGCTCGATTACAACATGAGCAGTTCTTC	CSARLQHEQFF	TRBV20-1	TRBJ2-1	.	.
TGCAGCGTTGAGAGCTACTCCGGGACAGGGGTCATGAACACTGAAGCTTTCTTT	CSVESYSGTGVMNTEAFF	TRBV29-1	TRBJ1-1	TRBD1	.
TGTGCCAGCTCACCAGGACAGGGGATCAATCAGCCCCAGCATTTT	CASSPGQGINQPQHF	TRBV18	TRBJ1-5	TRBD1	.
TGTGCCAGCAGCCCCCCTAGCTCGAGCTCCTACAATGAGCAGTTCTTC	CASSPPSSSSYNEQFF	TRBV7-9	TRBJ2-1	.	.
TGTGCCAGCAGTTACGATCAGGCTCCTAGCAATCAGCCCCAGCATTTT	CASSYDQAPSNQPQHF	TRBV6-2/TRBV6-3	TRBJ1-5	.	.